This T cell receptor beta chain was captured in a study of blood T cell repertoires in COVID-19. Turning to the study itself: Collection of acute and convalescent COVID-19 samples took place in the United States, Italy and Spain.

There are 15 residues in the CDR3. V shed 6 bases and J 0 bases; nucleotides not matched to a gene: 6. Germline assignment: CDR1 MDHEN and CDR2 SYDVKM. Participant ages covered roughly 18 to 89 years across some 25 US areas. Grouping used clinical history reported by participants in a survey and questionnaire. This clone was recorded only once. Clones were read by immunoSEQ multiplex PCR, and TCRdb kept only the in-frame ones, dropping some. The sample consists of 300,000 to 500,000 clones, 85% to 90% of them appearing once. V and J are TRBV28 and TRBJ2-3; 7 bases agree with TRBD1. The sequenced sample consisted of PBMCs or T cells enriched from blood (not recorded which). This TCR was recovered from a woman in her 30s with acute COVID-19. The CDR3 DNA reads TGTGCCAGCAGCGTAGGGACAGTAAGCACAGATACGCAGTATTTT. Translating gives CASSVGTVSTDTQYF.